What follows are 30 T cell receptor beta chains derived from one specimen sequenced in a study of somatic mutations in cytotoxic T cells in rheumatoid arthritis. Clones were sequenced by immunoSEQ multiplex PCR, and TCRdb holds only the in-frame ones, with some missing. The data show around 16,000 clones, with just under 80% seen just once and about 17% held by the top ten. The sample was CD8+ T cells sorted from blood. The receptors were sampled from an adult with rheumatoid arthritis.

The chain joins TRBV7-6 to TRBJ2-1, with D tentatively TRBD2 (6 bases). The V end was cut by 0 bases, the J end by 0 bases, with 9 bases between. Germline V gives CDR1 SGHVS, CDR2 FNYEAQ. This CDR3 contains 16 residues. The chain's CDR3 is CASSLAAGSSYNEQFF. CDR3 nucleotides: TGTGCCAGCAGCTTAGCCGCGGGGAGCTCCTACAATGAGCAGTTCTTC.

This clone was seen more than once but under ten times. The gene calls are TRBV18 and TRBJ1-4, with 9 positions matching TRBD1. Looked up from germline, CDR1 is KGHSH and CDR2 is LQKENI. The junction had 6 bases not matched to a gene; V was cut back by 5 bases and J by 8 bases. The CDR3 totals 14 residues. DNA for the CDR3: TGTGCCAGCTCATACAGGGGGCAGGACGAAAAACTGTTTTTT. Encoded protein: CASSYRGQDEKLFF.

The chain recombines TRBV4-1 with TRBJ2-1; no definite D call. The CDR3 extends over 12 amino acids. V shed 0 bases and J shed 7 bases, with 4 bases lying between them. Germline V gene lookup returns CDR1 MGHRA and CDR2 YSYEKL. In DNA form, the CDR3 reads TGCGCCAGCAGCCAAGACGGTAATGAGCAGTTCTTC. Protein sequence: CASSQDGNEQFF.

This clone was counted once. V and J are TRBV15 and TRBJ2-2, with 7 bases fitting TRBD2. Trimming at V came to 4 bases and at J to 6 bases, leaving 8 bases not matched to a gene. Looked up from germline, CDR1 is LNHNV and CDR2 is YYDKDF (reference sequence). There are 15 residues in the CDR3. CDR3 in amino acids: CATSNRGELAGELFF. In DNA form, the CDR3 reads TGTGCCACCAGCAATCGGGGGGAGTTGGCCGGGGAGCTGTTTTTT.

In this sample, this clone turned up once. The DNA of the CDR3 is TGTGCCAGCAGCTACAGCCTGGGACAGGGCGGGGAGCAGTACTTC. This sequence encodes CASSYSLGQGGEQYF. The chain uses TRBV7-6 and TRBJ2-7; 9 nucleotides align to TRBD1. The germline gives CDR1 SGHVS, CDR2 FNYEAQ. CDR3 length: 15 residues. V lost 4 bases and J lost 7; bases outside the gene matches: 11.

The chain uses TRBV9 and TRBJ1-1; D is unresolved. Trimming took off 0 bases at V and 0 bases at J, with 6 bases between the two ends. CDR3 length: 14 residues. Germline V gene lookup returns CDR1 SGDLS and CDR2 YYNGEE. The chain's CDR3 is CASSVGQLNTEAFF. The CDR3 DNA sequence: TGTGCCAGCAGCGTAGGACAATTGAACACTGAAGCTTTCTTT.

The genes are TRBV28 and TRBJ1-6; D gene uncertain. The V and J ends lost 8 bases and 0 bases respectively, with 11 bases between them. Germline CDR1 is MDHEN and CDR2 is SYDVKM. This CDR3 contains 15 residues. In DNA, the CDR3 is TGTGCCAGCGTCCTTCAGAGCTCCTATAATTCACCCCTCCACTTT. It specifies CASVLQSSYNSPLHF.

The gene calls are TRBV21-1 and TRBJ1-3. TRBV21-1 has pseudogene status. This CDR3 is 17 amino acids long. CDR3 in DNA: TGTGCCTCAAACCTCTCGTGTTGGACCAACTCTGGAAACACCATATATTTT. Amino acid sequence: CASNLSCWTNSGNTIYF.

This clone has only a few counts. The rearrangement uses TRBV6-4 and TRBJ1-6; perhaps TRBD1 as D (5 bases). The germline CDR1 and CDR2 sequences are MRHNA and SNTAGT. The V end lost 0 bases, the J end lost 14 bases, and 17 bases lay between the germline ends. There are 15 residues in the CDR3. This chain's CDR3 is CASSDSGRGPGALHF. The CDR3 bases are TGTGCCAGCAGTGACTCGGGACGGGGACCCGGGGCCCTCCACTTT.

The CDR3 sequence is CASSPRQEWPEAFF. CDR3 DNA: TGTGCCAGCAGTCCCCGACAGGAATGGCCTGAAGCTTTCTTT. The gene calls are TRBV6-1 and TRBJ1-1; D is possibly TRBD1 (6 bases). The CDR3 runs 14 residues. The V gene lost 5 bases and the J gene lost 6 bases, with 16 bases spanning the gap. Per germline, CDR1 MNHNS and CDR2 SASEGT.

The genes are TRBV19 and TRBJ2-3; D not certain. The CDR3 consists of 11 residues. Trimming stripped 4 bases from V and 2 bases from J, with 1 base between. The germline V gene encodes CDR1 LNHDA and CDR2 SQIVND (reference sequence). CDR3 nucleotide sequence: TGTGCCAGTAGTAACACAGATACGCAGTATTTT. Translating gives CASSNTDTQYF.

This clone came up once. The rearrangement uses TRBV27 and TRBJ1-6; D is uncertain. The CDR3 contains 14 residues. V was clipped by 6 bases and J by 7 bases, with 13 bases between them. Germline loops: CDR1 MNHEY, CDR2 SMNVEV (reference sequence). CDR3 coding DNA: TGTGCCAGCAGCCCCGACTGGCGGAATTCACCCCTCCACTTT. Translated: CASSPDWRNSPLHF.

The V gene is TRBV7-8, the J gene TRBJ1-2; maybe TRBD1 (6 bases). The CDR3 sequence is 16 residues long. The ends were cut back, 4 bases at V and 4 bases at J, with 19 bases in the middle. The germline CDR1 and CDR2 sequences are SGHVS and FQNEAQ. CDR3 DNA: TGTGCCAGCAGCTCCTTGCGAGGGCAAGGGGGCTATGGCTACACCTTC. Protein: CASSSLRGQGGYGYTF.

The genes are TRBV4-1 and TRBJ2-7; 7 bases align to TRBD1. The germline V gene encodes CDR1 MGHRA and CDR2 YSYEKL. With 2 bases clipped from V and 5 bases from J, the junction kept 3 bases outside the gene matches. This CDR3 has 13 residues. CDR3 residues: CASSQQGVDEQYF. The CDR3 DNA is TGCGCCAGCAGCCAACAGGGGGTGGACGAGCAGTACTTC.

The chain uses TRBV27 and TRBJ1-1, with D unresolved. The CDR3 contains 13 residues. Trimming removed 2 bases at V and 1 base at J, with 5 bases between. From germline, CDR1 is MNHEY and CDR2 SMNVEV (reference sequence). This CDR3 is CASSLGRNTEAFF. The CDR3 nucleotides read TGTGCCAGCAGTTTAGGCCGGAACACTGAAGCTTTCTTT.

Here the CDR3 reads CASNGQGAPLSYNEQFF. The CDR3 DNA is TGTGCCAGCAATGGACAGGGGGCCCCTCTATCCTACAATGAGCAGTTCTTC. The chain combines TRBV27 with TRBJ2-1, with TRBD1 matching over 11 bases. With 7 bases clipped from V and 1 base from J, the junction kept 9 bases outside the gene matches. The CDR3 length is 17 residues. Germline lookup yields CDR1 MNHEY and CDR2 SMNVEV (reference sequence).

This clone was picked up a small number of times. J is TRBJ2-7 and V is TRBV6-5; 7 positions match TRBD1. CDR1 MNHEY and CDR2 SVGAGI come from the germline V gene. The CDR3 length is 11 residues. J lost 7 bases, V lost 5 bases, and 2 bases had no gene match. The CDR3 DNA is TGTGCCAGCAGTCTCAGGGGGGAGCAGTACTTC. It encodes CASSLRGEQYF.

The CDR3 is CASSFEGSYNSPLHF. For the CDR3, the DNA is TGTGCCAGCAGCTTCGAGGGATCCTATAATTCACCCCTCCACTTT. The rearrangement joins TRBV5-4 to TRBJ1-6; D gene ambiguous. Germline V gene data show CDR1 as SGHNT and CDR2 as YYREEE (reference sequence). CDR3 length equals 15 residues. V lost 2 bases to trimming and J lost 1 base, with 7 bases between them.

V is TRBV28 and J is TRBJ1-4; D possibly corresponds to TRBD1 (6 bases). Germline V CDR1 and CDR2: MDHEN, SYDVKM. V lost 4 bases to trimming and J lost 5 bases, with 20 bases between them. The length of the CDR3 is 17 residues. DNA of the CDR3: TGTGCCAGCAGTTCCCATCTACAACAGGGCCTCAATGAAAAACTGTTTTTT. As protein: CASSSHLQQGLNEKLFF.

The V call is TRBV5-1, the J call TRBJ1-2; D not resolved. CDR3 length: 14 residues. Germline V CDR1 and CDR2: SGHRS, YFSETQ. V gave up 0 bases and J gave up 2 bases, with 8 bases separating them. The CDR3 nucleotides read TGCGCCAGCAGCTTGGACAGCGGCAACTATGGCTACACCTTC. It is translated as CASSLDSGNYGYTF.

V usage is TRBV7-8 and J usage is TRBJ1-1; tentatively, D is TRBD1 (5 bases). Per the germline V gene, CDR1 is SGHVS and CDR2 is FQNEAQ. The CDR3 spans 15 residues. V was trimmed by 5 bases and J by 0 bases, leaving 13 bases between them. In DNA, the CDR3 is TGTGCCAGCAGCGGTCTGGGACGGTTGAACACTGAAGCTTTCTTT. It encodes CASSGLGRLNTEAFF. Drawing the rest from reference TRBV7-8 and TRBJ1-1, the complete variable domain is GAGVSQSPRYKVAKRGQDVALRCDPISGHVSLFWYQQALGQGPEFLTYFQNEAQLDKSGLPSDRFFAERPEGSVSTLKIQRTQQEDSAVYLCASSGLGRLNTEAFFGQGTRLTVV.

The CDR3 region has the DNA TGTGCCAGCAGTGATATGATTAGGACTAGCGGGACCTACAATGAGCAGTTCTTC. Its protein is CASSDMIRTSGTYNEQFF. The rearrangement links TRBV6-1 to TRBJ2-1, with 12 bases lining up with TRBD2. This CDR3 is 18 amino acids long. Germline CDR1 and CDR2: MNHNS and SASEGT. V trimming: 3 bases; J trimming: 2 bases; junction bases outside the gene matches: 8.

The gene calls are TRBV27 and TRBJ1-5; 9 nucleotides align to TRBD1. Germline V gene lookup returns CDR1 MNHEY and CDR2 SMNVEV (reference sequence). With V trimmed by 2 bases and J by 6 bases, 8 bases remained unmatched. The CDR3 has 16 residues. CDR3 DNA sequence: TGTGCCAGCAGTTTACTTGGACAGGGGTATGCTCAGCCCCAGCATTTT. Protein: CASSLLGQGYAQPQHF.

This rearrangement joins TRBV6-5 to TRBJ1-2, with a possible D match to TRBD1 (6 bases). In germline, CDR1 is MNHEY, CDR2 SVGAGI. The CDR3 has 14 residues. With 6 bases removed from V and 2 bases from J, the gap between germline ends came to 13 bases. CDR3 in amino acids: CASSFRDTNYGYTF. The CDR3 nucleotides are TGTGCCAGCAGCTTTAGGGACACCAACTATGGCTACACCTTC.

The CDR3 region is CASSIAGTYEQYF. CDR3 nucleotide sequence: TGTGCCAGTAGTATAGCTGGGACCTACGAGCAGTACTTC. The chain uses TRBV19 and TRBJ2-7; no reliable D call. The V gene lost 1 base and the J gene lost 2 bases, with 6 bases spanning the gap. The germline V gene has CDR1 LNHDA and CDR2 SQIVND (reference sequence). The CDR3 runs 13 residues.

This chain links TRBV28 with TRBJ2-5; D might be TRBD1 or TRBD2, each matching 6 bases. Germline values: CDR1 MDHEN, CDR2 SYDVKM. The CDR3 runs to 15 residues. V was clipped by 8 bases and J by 5 bases, with 21 bases between them. CDR3 in amino acids: CASGPQGRRGETQYF. For the CDR3, the DNA is TGTGCCAGCGGACCCCAGGGGCGGAGGGGCGAGACCCAGTACTTC.

This sequence joins TRBV6-4 and TRBJ1-2; unclear D gene. Germline V gene sequence: CDR1 MRHNA, CDR2 SNTAGT. The CDR3 has 14 amino acids. With 3 bases removed from V and 2 bases from J, the gap between germline ends came to 10 bases. The CDR3 sequence is CASSEQPRNYGYTF. In DNA form, the CDR3 reads TGTGCCAGCAGTGAACAACCAAGAAACTATGGCTACACCTTC.

The chain has TRBV7-8 and TRBJ2-3; D could derive from TRBD1 or TRBD2 (5 bases each). CDR1 is SGHVS and CDR2 is FQNEAQ in the germline V gene. The CDR3 has 16 amino acids. The V end was cut by 2 bases, the J end by 4 bases, with 16 bases between. In DNA form, the CDR3 reads TGTGCCAGCAGCTTACCCAGGGACGATGTCTCAGATACGCAGTATTTT. Its translation: CASSLPRDDVSDTQYF.

The chain recombines TRBV28 with TRBJ2-3, with TRBD2 matching 14 bases. CDR3 length: 18 residues. V lost 3 bases, J lost 1 base, and 6 bases stayed unmatched. Per the germline V gene, CDR1 is MDHEN and CDR2 is SYDVKM. The CDR3 DNA is TGTGCCAGCAGTTTCGGGGTGGGACTAGCGGGGGGCACAGATACGCAGTATTTT. Residues: CASSFGVGLAGGTDTQYF.

V usage is TRBV7-9 and J usage is TRBJ1-3; 7 bases match TRBD1. The CDR3 length is 15 residues. Germline lookup yields CDR1 SEHNR and CDR2 FQNEAQ (reference sequence). V lost 4 bases, J lost 4 bases, and 7 bases stayed unmatched. CDR3: CASSSTGAGGNTIYF. CDR3 DNA: TGTGCCAGCAGCTCCACAGGGGCCGGAGGAAACACCATATATTTT.